The table lists the clone carrying this T cell receptor beta chain with many counts. Its antigen is not known. Subjects aged 18 to 65 presented with newly diagnosed hyperthyroidism of less than 2 months' duration. Diagnosis rested on symptoms, serum thyroxine and TRAb, thyroid ultrasound, and orbital computed tomography. Germline-derived CDR1 and CDR2 are SGHAT and FQNNGV. This CDR3 spans 16 amino acids. Between the trimmed V and J ends, which lost 1 base and 0 bases, there was a span of 11 bases. This specimen belongs to a study of T cells in Graves' hyperthyroidism and ophthalmopathy. Study results and caveats: Appearing also in blood were most of the thyroid clonotypes expanded above 0.001.

The CDR3 regions of TCR beta were amplified from RNA transcripts. First-round RT-PCR of the TCR CDR3 relied on the HTBI primer set. TCRdb ran MiXCR on the multiplex PCR reads and lists one entry per CDR3 protein. The sample lists roughly 380,000 distinct CDR3 sequences, around 15% seen once, with 5% to 6.5% in the top ten. The rearrangement links TRBV11-2 to TRBJ2-3, with unresolved D. Sample: blood. The TCR comes from a woman aged 18 to 35 with Graves' hyperthyroidism. CDR3 region: CASSLGPVPSTDTQYF. The CDR3 DNA is TGTGCCAGCAGCTTAGGCCCGGTCCCTAGCACAGATACGCAGTATTTT.